The text below deals with one T cell receptor beta chain. Only one count was recorded for this clone. It lacks a known antigen. No much larger clone is present one base from it, and per-base qualities are unavailable. The library was made by the immunoSEQ multiplex PCR assay. TCRdb limited this immuneACCESS table to in-frame rearrangements with V and J called. A share of clones is missing; checked studies link under half to unresolved V genes, and the rest is unexplained. This sample has 90,000 to 120,000 clones in its table, and approximately 94% of those were observed once. The top ten clonotypes cover approximately 1.2% of the sample. The cysteine opens and the phenylalanine closes a CDR3 of 15 amino acids. The only DNA kept is the CDR3, 45 bases in frame from the first base. V drops 0 bases and J drops 5 bases, leaving 13 bases in between. The germline V gene (reference sequence) provides CDR1 LNHDA and CDR2 SQIVND.

The sample is drawn from a study of T cell changes during pregnancy in multiple sclerosis (dated by TCRdb to between 2018 and 2021). With respect to the entire study: In women with multiple sclerosis, the researchers looked at how the T cell repertoire shifted as pregnancy progressed.

This receptor was identified in a female donor with multiple sclerosis, enrolled in a pregnancy study. The sample was peripheral blood, taken in the second trimester of pregnancy. Recombination connected TRBV19 to TRBJ2-5; the D region possibly corresponds to TRBD1 (5 bases align). The CDR3 protein sequence reads: CASSIDRQGLETQYF. The sequence in DNA is TGTGCCAGTAGTATAGATCGTCAGGGATTGGAGACCCAGTACTTC. Supplemented by the reference TRBV19 and TRBJ2-5 proteins around the CDR3, the complete variable domain is DGGITQSPKYLFRKEGQNVTLSCEQNLNHDAMYWYRQDPGQGLRLIYYSQIVNDFQKGDIAEGYSVSREKKESFPLTVTSAQKNPTAFYLCASSIDRQGLETQYFGPGTRLLVL.